A selection of T cell receptor beta chains follows, all from one sample in a study of T cell repertoires in cytomegalovirus infection. The antigens for these receptors are not known. TCRdb redid the calling of the reads with MiXCR, one entry per CDR3 protein. The table lists about 100,000 distinct CDR3 sequences, roughly 39% of them singletons. The input for sequencing was CD8+ T cells from cultured PBMCs, taken from culture after CMV antigen stimulation. Every receptor here comes from a human donor in good health (CMV status not recorded). Some clones in this sample may be carry-over from other donors' samples. The CDR3 runs from the conserved cysteine through the conserved F or W. The D gene is left open where the match is weak. A row's size may be missing; if present it is once, few, many or a size class.

clone_size	j_call	d_call	v_call	cdr3_aa	cdr3_nt
many	TRBJ2-7	-	TRBV7-6	CASSSSSHEQYF	TGTGCCAGCAGCTCCAGTTCTCACGAGCAGTACTTC
-	TRBJ2-1	-	TRBV7-6	CASSPRRGGDYNEQFF	TGTGCCAGCAGCCCTCGGAGGGGGGGGGATTACAATGAGCAGTTCTTC
few	TRBJ2-7	TRBD2	TRBV7-8	CASSPGLAGIGGHYEQYF	TGTGCCAGCAGCCCCGGACTAGCGGGGATCGGGGGCCACTACGAGCAGTACTTC
-	TRBJ1-2	TRBD1	TRBV4-1	CASSQTPGQGLIGYGYTF	TGCGCCAGCAGCCAAACCCCGGGACAGGGGCTCATAGGGTATGGCTACACCTTC
-	TRBJ1-1	-	TRBV12-3/TRBV12-4	CASRMNTEAFF	TGTGCCAGCAGGATGAACACTGAAGCTTTCTTT
-	TRBJ2-7	-	TRBV4-3	CASSQDGTDYEQYF	TGCGCCAGCAGCCAAGATGGCACAGACTACGAGCAGTACTTC
-	TRBJ1-1	TRBD1	TRBV5-1	CASSPWDRGRTEAFF	TGCGCCAGCAGCCCCTGGGACAGGGGGCGGACTGAAGCTTTCTTT
once	TRBJ1-1	TRBD1	TRBV4-1	CAGGTGLNTEAFF	TGCGCCGGGGGGACAGGGCTAAACACTGAAGCTTTCTTT
-	TRBJ2-3	-	TRBV7-9	CASSLDLGQGTDTQYF	TGTGCCAGCAGCTTAGATTTGGGGCAGGGCACAGATACGCAGTATTTT
-	TRBJ2-3	-	TRBV7-6	CASSLQGFGGTDTQYF	TGTGCCAGCAGCTTACAGGGGTTTGGGGGCACAGATACGCAGTATTTT
few	TRBJ1-3	-	TRBV25-1	CASSEWTAENTIYF	TGTGCCAGCAGTGAATGGACAGCGGAGAACACCATATATTTT
-	TRBJ2-2	TRBD1	TRBV7-2	CASSLSRTGLGEELFF	TGTGCCAGCAGCTTATCCCGGACAGGGTTAGGCGAGGAGCTGTTTTTT
-	TRBJ1-5	TRBD1	TRBV2	CASSDNQGARGNQPQHF	TGTGCCAGCAGTGACAATCAGGGGGCTCGGGGCAATCAGCCCCAGCATTTT
many	TRBJ2-7	TRBD1	TRBV6-1	CAGTGSSYEQYF	TGTGCCGGGACAGGGAGCTCCTACGAGCAGTACTTC
few	TRBJ2-7	-	TRBV7-2	CASSWEPTYEQYF	TGTGCCAGCAGCTGGGAACCAACCTACGAGCAGTACTTC
few	TRBJ1-5	TRBD1	TRBV5-5	CASSLGGSAGGFGQPQHF	TGTGCCAGCAGCTTGGGAGGGTCGGCAGGGGGCTTCGGACAGCCCCAGCATTTT
-	TRBJ2-5	TRBD2	TRBV28	CASSFPLAGGVQETQYF	TGTGCCAGCAGTTTCCCTCTAGCGGGGGGGGTTCAAGAGACCCAGTACTTC
many	TRBJ2-1	TRBD2	TRBV5-6	CASSPMGGGAVYNEQFF	TGTGCCAGCAGCCCCATGGGCGGGGGGGCGGTGTACAATGAGCAGTTCTTC
once	TRBJ1-1	-	TRBV7-9	CASSFPTRTLNTEAFF	TGTGCCAGCAGTTTTCCTACCCGGACGTTGAACACTGAAGCTTTCTTT